These T cell receptor beta chains were read from a single sample in a study of T-cell memory formation after mild COVID-19. Using its own MiXCR run on the 5' RACE reads, TCRdb lists one record per CDR3 protein. The table has a few hundred thousand distinct CDR3 sequences, 20% to 25% seen once. Sequencing was carried out using PBMCs or a T cell subset sorted from them (not recorded which). Receptor source: a man aged 18 to 35 who had mild COVID-19 (a few samples of this study predate the infection). Cell type and time point are not known. Both conserved end residues are part of each CDR3. Fields, in order: CDR3 length, clone size, J gene, D gene, V gene, CDR3 protein, CDR3 DNA. D genes are given only for firm matches. A clone size is listed for some rows: how often the clone was seen (once, few, many), or a class if it is expanded.

len: 16
abundance: few
j_gene: TRBJ2-1
d_gene: .
v_gene: TRBV5-1
CDR3aa: CASSLYAGTSYNEQFF
CDR3nt: TGCGCCAGCAGCTTGTATGCGGGGACGTCCTACAATGAGCAGTTCTTC

len: 17
abundance: .
j_gene: TRBJ1-6
d_gene: TRBD1
v_gene: TRBV9
CDR3aa: CASSVAASQGHDSPLHF
CDR3nt: TGTGCCAGCAGCGTAGCGGCCTCACAGGGGCATGATTCACCCCTCCACTTT

len: 14
abundance: .
j_gene: TRBJ2-3
d_gene: .
v_gene: TRBV3-1
CDR3aa: CASSPSEATDTQYF
CDR3nt: TGTGCCAGCAGCCCCTCCGAGGCCACAGATACGCAGTATTTT

len: 16
abundance: few
j_gene: TRBJ2-3
d_gene: TRBD2
v_gene: TRBV24-1
CDR3aa: CATSDASGTTPYTQYF
CDR3nt: TGTGCCACCAGTGATGCCTCCGGGACTACCCCCTATACGCAGTATTTT

len: 17
abundance: .
j_gene: TRBJ2-5
d_gene: .
v_gene: TRBV3-1
CDR3aa: CASSQERNSRYQETQYF
CDR3nt: TGTGCCAGCAGCCAAGAGAGGAATAGCCGGTACCAAGAGACCCAGTACTTC

len: 15
abundance: .
j_gene: TRBJ1-2
d_gene: TRBD1
v_gene: TRBV29-1
CDR3aa: CSVGQGPLSNYGYTF
CDR3nt: TGCAGCGTTGGACAGGGTCCCCTATCTAACTATGGCTACACCTTC

len: 14
abundance: many
j_gene: TRBJ2-3
d_gene: TRBD2
v_gene: TRBV5-1
CDR3aa: CASSRLAGADTQYF
CDR3nt: TGCGCCAGCAGCCGACTAGCGGGGGCAGATACGCAGTATTTT

len: 11
abundance: few
j_gene: TRBJ1-2
d_gene: .
v_gene: TRBV20-1
CDR3aa: CSPYSSYGYTF
CDR3nt: TGCAGTCCTTACTCTTCTTATGGCTACACCTTC

len: 12
abundance: few
j_gene: TRBJ2-4
d_gene: .
v_gene: TRBV27
CDR3aa: CASSIAKNIQYF
CDR3nt: TGTGCCAGCAGTATAGCCAAAAACATTCAGTACTTC

len: 13
abundance: few
j_gene: TRBJ2-1
d_gene: TRBD2
v_gene: TRBV12-3/TRBV12-4
CDR3aa: CASSFVAGYEQFF
CDR3nt: TGTGCCAGCAGTTTTGTAGCGGGGTATGAGCAGTTCTTC

len: 14
abundance: .
j_gene: TRBJ1-4
d_gene: .
v_gene: TRBV5-5
CDR3aa: CASSGEGNGEKLFF
CDR3nt: TGTGCCAGCAGCGGTGAGGGTAACGGTGAAAAACTGTTTTTT

len: 15
abundance: few
j_gene: TRBJ1-4
d_gene: .
v_gene: TRBV5-1
CDR3aa: CASSDDSPTNEKLFF
CDR3nt: TGCGCCAGCAGCGACGACAGCCCAACTAATGAAAAACTGTTTTTT

len: 13
abundance: few
j_gene: TRBJ2-5
d_gene: TRBD1
v_gene: TRBV6-1
CDR3aa: CASRTGDRGTQYF
CDR3nt: TGTGCCAGCAGGACAGGGGATCGAGGGACCCAGTACTTC

len: 13
abundance: few
j_gene: TRBJ1-6
d_gene: .
v_gene: TRBV7-3
CDR3aa: CASSLQGRSPLHF
CDR3nt: TGTGCCAGCAGCTTACAGGGGAGGTCACCCCTCCACTTT

len: 14
abundance: .
j_gene: TRBJ2-1
d_gene: TRBD2
v_gene: TRBV20-1
CDR3aa: CSAFPGGLYNEQFF
CDR3nt: TGCAGTGCTTTTCCGGGGGGGCTCTACAATGAGCAGTTCTTC

len: 15
abundance: .
j_gene: TRBJ1-1
d_gene: .
v_gene: TRBV14
CDR3aa: CASRLYVDMNTEAFF
CDR3nt: TGTGCCAGCAGGCTTTACGTCGATATGAACACTGAAGCTTTCTTT

len: 14
abundance: few
j_gene: TRBJ2-1
d_gene: TRBD1
v_gene: TRBV7-2
CDR3aa: CASSFRGNYNEQFF
CDR3nt: TGTGCCAGCAGCTTCAGGGGGAACTACAATGAGCAGTTCTTC

len: 14
abundance: .
j_gene: TRBJ2-2
d_gene: .
v_gene: TRBV29-1
CDR3aa: CSVQDSGNTGELFF
CDR3nt: TGCAGCGTCCAGGACAGTGGAAACACCGGGGAGCTGTTTTTT

len: 15
abundance: .
j_gene: TRBJ2-1
d_gene: TRBD2
v_gene: TRBV5-1
CDR3aa: CASSLTSGGHHEQFF
CDR3nt: TGCGCCAGCAGCTTGACTAGCGGGGGACACCATGAGCAGTTCTTC

len: 11
abundance: .
j_gene: TRBJ1-4
d_gene: .
v_gene: TRBV12-3/TRBV12-4
CDR3aa: CASRDNGKLFF
CDR3nt: TGTGCCAGCAGGGACAACGGAAAACTGTTTTTT

len: 17
abundance: few
j_gene: TRBJ1-4
d_gene: .
v_gene: TRBV6-5
CDR3aa: CASSNRVAAGPPEKLFF
CDR3nt: TGTGCCAGCAGTAATAGAGTGGCCGCAGGGCCTCCGGAAAAACTGTTTTTT

len: 16
abundance: few
j_gene: TRBJ2-1
d_gene: .
v_gene: TRBV7-3
CDR3aa: CASSLGLAESYNEQFF
CDR3nt: TGTGCCAGCAGCTTAGGGTTGGCAGAATCCTACAATGAGCAGTTCTTC

len: 15
abundance: .
j_gene: TRBJ2-3
d_gene: .
v_gene: TRBV5-6
CDR3aa: CASSLGWGSTDTQYF
CDR3nt: TGTGCCAGCAGCTTGGGGTGGGGGAGCACAGATACGCAGTATTTT

len: 14
abundance: few
j_gene: TRBJ1-2
d_gene: .
v_gene: TRBV4-1
CDR3aa: CASSQDAGPYGYTF
CDR3nt: TGCGCCAGCAGCCAGGATGCGGGACCTTATGGCTACACCTTC

len: 18
abundance: .
j_gene: TRBJ2-5
d_gene: .
v_gene: TRBV4-1
CDR3aa: CASSHSPGQGRLQETQYF
CDR3nt: TGCGCCAGCAGCCACTCTCCGGGGCAGGGGAGACTCCAAGAGACCCAGTACTTC

len: 16
abundance: many
j_gene: TRBJ2-5
d_gene: TRBD2
v_gene: TRBV4-1
CDR3aa: CASSLYNRGGQETQYF
CDR3nt: TGCGCCAGCAGCCTGTATAATCGGGGGGGACAAGAGACCCAGTACTTC

len: 15
abundance: .
j_gene: TRBJ2-7
d_gene: .
v_gene: TRBV7-2
CDR3aa: CASSSLGGIAYEQYF
CDR3nt: TGTGCCAGCAGTAGCCTCGGAGGGATCGCCTACGAGCAGTACTTC

len: 17
abundance: few
j_gene: TRBJ2-2
d_gene: TRBD2
v_gene: TRBV11-3
CDR3aa: CASSLDWTSGENGELFF
CDR3nt: TGTGCCAGCAGCTTAGATTGGACTAGCGGGGAGAACGGGGAGCTGTTTTTT

len: 13
abundance: many
j_gene: TRBJ2-2
d_gene: .
v_gene: TRBV5-1
CDR3aa: CASSLTNTGELFF
CDR3nt: TGCGCCAGCAGCTTGACAAACACCGGGGAGCTGTTTTTT

len: 13
abundance: few
j_gene: TRBJ1-3
d_gene: .
v_gene: TRBV20-1
CDR3aa: CSASGTSGNTIYF
CDR3nt: TGCAGTGCTAGCGGGACCTCTGGAAACACCATATATTTT

len: 15
abundance: .
j_gene: TRBJ2-1
d_gene: .
v_gene: TRBV18
CDR3aa: CASSPRETSYNEQFF
CDR3nt: TGTGCCAGCTCACCCCGGGAAACATCTTACAATGAGCAGTTCTTC

len: 14
abundance: .
j_gene: TRBJ2-4
d_gene: .
v_gene: TRBV12-3/TRBV12-4
CDR3aa: CASSLLLGQNIQYF
CDR3nt: TGTGCCAGCAGTTTACTCCTCGGCCAAAACATTCAGTACTTC

len: 16
abundance: few
j_gene: TRBJ2-5
d_gene: TRBD2
v_gene: TRBV12-3/TRBV12-4
CDR3aa: CASSLTSGGYGETQYF
CDR3nt: TGTGCCAGCAGCCTCACCAGCGGGGGGTACGGTGAGACCCAGTACTTC

len: 15
abundance: few
j_gene: TRBJ2-3
d_gene: .
v_gene: TRBV5-5
CDR3aa: CASSFRVRSTDTQYF
CDR3nt: TGTGCCAGCAGCTTCCGGGTCAGGAGCACAGATACGCAGTATTTT

len: 17
abundance: .
j_gene: TRBJ2-4
d_gene: .
v_gene: TRBV5-1
CDR3aa: CARGSHYGILAKNIQYF
CDR3nt: TGCGCCAGGGGCTCACATTATGGGATACTAGCCAAAAACATTCAGTACTTC

len: 14
abundance: few
j_gene: TRBJ2-1
d_gene: .
v_gene: TRBV7-8
CDR3aa: CASSSQGFDNEQFF
CDR3nt: TGTGCCAGCAGCTCACAGGGTTTCGACAATGAGCAGTTCTTC

len: 12
abundance: few
j_gene: TRBJ2-1
d_gene: .
v_gene: TRBV5-6
CDR3aa: CASSLQHNEQFF
CDR3nt: TGTGCCAGCAGCTTGCAGCACAATGAGCAGTTCTTC

len: 15
abundance: few
j_gene: TRBJ1-2
d_gene: TRBD1
v_gene: TRBV7-2
CDR3aa: CASSPTGGAGYGYTF
CDR3nt: TGTGCCAGCAGCCCAACAGGGGGCGCAGGCTATGGCTACACCTTC

len: 15
abundance: .
j_gene: TRBJ2-1
d_gene: .
v_gene: TRBV23-1
CDR3aa: CARSSPGSRITLQFF
CDR3nt: TGCGCCAGATCCTCCCCAGGGTCCCGGATTACCCTTCAGTTCTTC

len: 15
abundance: .
j_gene: TRBJ1-3
d_gene: .
v_gene: TRBV7-9
CDR3aa: CASSSEKIPGNTIYF
CDR3nt: TGTGCCAGCAGCTCCGAGAAAATACCTGGAAACACCATATATTTT

len: 15
abundance: few
j_gene: TRBJ1-3
d_gene: .
v_gene: TRBV6-2/TRBV6-3
CDR3aa: CASSYSPNSGNTIYF
CDR3nt: TGTGCCAGCAGTTACTCGCCGAACTCTGGAAACACCATATATTTT

len: 15
abundance: few
j_gene: TRBJ1-6
d_gene: TRBD1
v_gene: TRBV9
CDR3aa: CASSVGQGQNSPLHF
CDR3nt: TGTGCCAGCAGCGTGGGACAGGGGCAAAATTCACCCCTCCACTTT

len: 14
abundance: few
j_gene: TRBJ1-5
d_gene: .
v_gene: TRBV7-2
CDR3aa: CASSLVGAGQPQHF
CDR3nt: TGTGCCAGCAGCTTAGTCGGGGCCGGTCAGCCCCAGCATTTT

len: 14
abundance: few
j_gene: TRBJ2-7
d_gene: TRBD1
v_gene: TRBV20-1
CDR3aa: CSARPDRRSYEQYF
CDR3nt: TGCAGTGCTAGACCGGACAGGAGATCCTACGAGCAGTACTTC

len: 15
abundance: .
j_gene: TRBJ1-1
d_gene: .
v_gene: TRBV24-1
CDR3aa: CATSTGYGTNTEAFF
CDR3nt: TGTGCCACCTCCACCGGATACGGAACGAACACTGAAGCTTTCTTT

len: 15
abundance: few
j_gene: TRBJ2-2
d_gene: TRBD1
v_gene: TRBV7-2
CDR3aa: CASSQQGANTGELFF
CDR3nt: TGTGCCAGCAGCCAACAGGGGGCGAACACCGGGGAGCTGTTTTTT

len: 16
abundance: few
j_gene: TRBJ1-1
d_gene: .
v_gene: TRBV28
CDR3aa: CASSFIRGGKDTEAFF
CDR3nt: TGTGCCAGCAGTTTTATAAGAGGGGGTAAGGACACTGAAGCTTTCTTT

len: 12
abundance: few
j_gene: TRBJ1-2
d_gene: TRBD1
v_gene: TRBV28
CDR3aa: CASRPGGYGYTF
CDR3nt: TGTGCCAGCAGGCCAGGGGGCTATGGCTACACCTTC

len: 15
abundance: .
j_gene: TRBJ1-1
d_gene: TRBD1
v_gene: TRBV7-3
CDR3aa: CASSLTGGGATEAFF
CDR3nt: TGTGCCAGCAGCTTAACGGGAGGGGGCGCGACTGAAGCTTTCTTT

len: 14
abundance: .
j_gene: TRBJ1-4
d_gene: .
v_gene: TRBV7-2
CDR3aa: CASSLGGDGEKLFF
CDR3nt: TGTGCCAGCAGCTTAGGAGGGGATGGGGAAAAACTGTTTTTT

len: 15
abundance: .
j_gene: TRBJ1-6
d_gene: .
v_gene: TRBV2
CDR3aa: CASSETRSRNSPLHF
CDR3nt: TGTGCCAGCAGTGAGACGAGGTCCCGGAATTCACCCCTCCACTTT

len: 15
abundance: .
j_gene: TRBJ1-3
d_gene: .
v_gene: TRBV5-1
CDR3aa: CASSLVSGVGNTIYF
CDR3nt: TGCGCCAGCAGCTTGGTTTCAGGGGTCGGAAACACCATATATTTT